The entry that follows covers one T cell receptor (beta chain) sequence. No antigen is known for it. Around 110 mL of blood, on average, came from one heparinised draw per donor. CD4+ naive, central memory, regulatory and stem cell-like memory cells were sorted via CD45RO/CCR7/CD25/CD127/CD95/CD27. The source of the sample is a study of beta chain features in type 1 diabetes. Whole-study findings and limits: A PCR bias possibly favoring shorter templates would apply equally to patients and controls. Across patients, naive, central memory and Treg TCRB repertoires exhibited apparently greater similarity than was observed across healthy donors.

Expressed TCRB transcripts were sequenced, since all the RNA that had been isolated was reverse transcribed. Measured with immunoSEQ multiplex PCR; TCRdb has only the in-frame clones, and not every one. The sample gives some 200,000 clones, 9.5% to 13% of which show up once; 1% to 1.5% is in the top ten. CDR3 length: 16 amino acids. V was clipped by 5 bases and J by 3 bases, with 18 bases between them. Germline values: CDR1 SGHTA, CDR2 FQGNSA. The chain links TRBV7-2 to TRBJ2-3; D gene ambiguous. This clonotype was sampled from a man between 18 and 35 years old in good health. The specimen was central memory CD4+ T cells from blood. In DNA form, the CDR3 reads TGTGCCAGCAGCCCTTACGGTGACGGGTGGACAGATACGCAGTATTTT. Translation: CASSPYGDGWTDTQYF.